This T cell receptor (beta chain) was observed in a study of T cells in Graves' hyperthyroidism and ophthalmopathy. Findings of the study overall: Researchers report that a 13 V-J model separated ophthalmopathy from stable hyperthyroidism.

From RNA transcripts, TCR beta CDR3 regions were amplified. TCR CDR3 regions were first amplified by RT-PCR with HTBI primers. TCRdb ran MiXCR on the multiplex PCR reads and lists one entry per CDR3 protein. The sample lists more than 650,000 distinct CDR3 sequences; less than 15% were seen once. The CDR3 is 16 residues long. The V end was cut by 3 bases, the J end by 2 bases, with 16 bases between. Germline CDR1 is KGHSH and CDR2 is LQKENI. A few counts support this clonotype. What it recognizes is unknown. The material sequenced was blood. The TCR sequence derives from a woman younger than 30 with Graves' hyperthyroidism. The chain couples TRBV18 to TRBJ2-5, with a weak D call TRBD2 (6 bases). The CDR3 reads CASSPSPLADQETQYF. The CDR3 DNA follows: TGTGCCAGCTCACCTAGTCCTTTAGCGGATCAAGAGACCCAGTACTTC.